The 30 T cell receptor beta chains below were found in one sample sequenced in a study of T cell responses to AZD1222 COVID-19 vaccine. Repertoires were generated with immunoSEQ multiplex PCR, while TCRdb's copy carries only in-frame clones and drops some. The data show 120,000 or so clones, 85% to 90% seen once. The source material was peripheral blood, sampled on day 0 of AZD1222 vaccination. These receptors were taken from an adult in good health.

The chain has TRBV12-3 or TRBV12-4 and TRBJ1-2, with D uncertain. Trimming stripped 3 bases from V and 10 bases from J, with 6 bases between. This CDR3 is 10 amino acids long. The CDR3 loop reads CASSFRDYTF. The CDR3, as DNA: TGTGCCAGCAGTTTCCGGGACTACACCTTC.

The chain joins TRBV28 to TRBJ1-5; a weak D match, TRBD1 (5 bases). The germline V gene has CDR1 MDHEN and CDR2 SYDVKM. V gave up 2 bases and J gave up 0 bases, with 11 bases separating them. This CDR3 is 16 amino acids long. The CDR3 region has the DNA TGTGCCAGCAGTTTACTAACAGGTTATAGCAATCAGCCCCAGCATTTT. Translation gives CASSLLTGYSNQPQHF.

The chain carries TRBV27 and TRBJ2-5; 8 positions match TRBD2. Germline-derived CDR1 and CDR2 are MNHEY and SMNVEV (reference sequence). The CDR3 spans 16 residues. Trimming removed 8 bases from V and 3 bases from J; junction bases left unmatched: 14. The CDR3 nucleotides are TGTGCCAGCCCATACCCCGACGGGGGGGTAGAAGAGACCCAGTACTTC. It specifies CASPYPDGGVEETQYF.

The rearrangement joins TRBV19 to TRBJ2-3; 7 bases fit TRBD1. CDR1 and CDR2 (germline): LNHDA, SQIVND (reference sequence). With V trimmed by 3 bases and J by 2 bases, 14 bases remained unmatched. The CDR3 consists of 18 residues. The CDR3 spells CASSIRTGLVSLTDTQYF. In DNA form, the CDR3 reads TGTGCCAGTAGTATCCGGACAGGCCTAGTTTCCCTCACAGATACGCAGTATTTT.

The gene calls are TRBV9 and TRBJ1-3, with 8 bases identical to TRBD1. Germline V lookup: CDR1 SGDLS, CDR2 YYNGEE. The CDR3 is 16 residues long. Trimming took 6 bases from V and 0 from J; bases not matched to a gene: 8. The CDR3 reads CASNRGQGGSGNTIYF. The CDR3 coding sequence is TGTGCCAGCAATCGAGGACAGGGCGGCTCTGGAAACACCATATATTTT.

This sequence joins TRBV5-6 and TRBJ2-3; D gene ambiguous. CDR1 SGHDT and CDR2 YYEEEE come from the germline V gene. V lost 4 bases to trimming and J lost 3 bases, with 9 bases between them. The CDR3 runs to 13 residues. This chain's CDR3 is CASSRLKTDTQYF. The CDR3 region has the DNA TGTGCCAGCAGCCGGCTAAAGACAGATACGCAGTATTTT. Using reference TRBV5-6 and TRBJ2-3 for the parts outside the CDR3, the full variable domain is DAGVTQSPTHLIKTRGQQVTLRCSPKSGHDTVSWYQQALGQGPQFIFQYYEEEERQRGNFPDRFSGHQFPNYSSELNVNALLLGDSALYLCASSRLKTDTQYFGPGTRLTVL.

The V and J genes are TRBV11-2 and TRBJ2-3; D may be TRBD1 or TRBD2 (5 bases each). Germline V gene lookup returns CDR1 SGHAT and CDR2 FQNNGV. V lost 2 bases and J lost 8, with 14 bases in between. The length of the CDR3 is 14 residues. The CDR3 DNA reads as TGTGCCAGCAGCTTAAAGGGGAGACAGTTTACGCAGTATTTT. This encodes CASSLKGRQFTQYF.

The rearrangement uses TRBV2 and TRBJ1-5, with a weak D call TRBD1 (6 bases). V was cut by 7 bases and J by 3 bases, with 16 bases left in between. This CDR3 contains 15 residues. Germline loops: CDR1 SNHLY, CDR2 FYNNEI. The CDR3 protein is CASNGGLAANQPQHF. The CDR3 DNA reads as TGTGCCAGCAACGGGGGCTTGGCCGCCAATCAGCCCCAGCATTTT.

The rearrangement uses TRBV18 and TRBJ1-1; the D is unclear. The V and J ends lost 1 base and 1 base respectively, with 10 bases between them. This CDR3 comprises 15 residues. CDR1 is KGHSH and CDR2 is LQKENI in the germline V gene. CDR3 protein: CASSPQGLANTEAFF. Here the CDR3 DNA reads TGTGCCAGCTCACCACAAGGACTGGCGAACACTGAAGCTTTCTTT.

This clone was picked up a small number of times. The rearrangement joins TRBV19 to TRBJ1-5; the D is unclear. V was clipped by 0 bases and J by 5 bases, with 11 bases between them. Germline values: CDR1 LNHDA, CDR2 SQIVND (reference sequence). CDR3 length: 15 residues. The CDR3, as DNA: TGTGCCAGTAGTATAGATCTGAGGGTAGATCAGCCCCAGCATTTT. This translates into CASSIDLRVDQPQHF.

V is TRBV28 and J is TRBJ1-1, with D uncertain. This CDR3 has 12 residues. Trimming pared 6 bases from V and 7 bases from J, leaving 12 bases between. Germline lookup yields CDR1 MDHEN and CDR2 SYDVKM. The CDR3 loop is CASSLPGREAFF. For the CDR3, the DNA is TGTGCCAGCAGCCTACCGGGCCGTGAAGCTTTCTTT.

The chain joins TRBV28 to TRBJ1-2; no clear D gene. CDR3 length: 14 amino acids. Per germline, CDR1 MDHEN and CDR2 SYDVKM. Trimming pared 6 bases from V and 0 bases from J, leaving 11 bases between. The CDR3 DNA reads as TGTGCCAGCAGCCCCGGGTCTGCTAACTATGGCTACACCTTC. This encodes CASSPGSANYGYTF.

Only a few counts were recorded for this clone. The rearrangement uses TRBV19 and TRBJ1-1, with 11 bases fitting TRBD1. Trimming took 5 bases from V and 6 from J; bases not matched to a gene: 5. The length of the CDR3 is 14 residues. Germline lookup yields CDR1 LNHDA and CDR2 SQIVND (reference sequence). The CDR3 spells CASSRTGGASEAFF. CDR3 coding DNA: TGTGCCAGTAGTCGGACAGGGGGCGCGTCTGAAGCTTTCTTT.

This chain links TRBV6-4 with TRBJ1-6; 7 nucleotides line up with TRBD1. Germline CDR1 reads MRHNA; CDR2 reads SNTAGT. This CDR3 is 16 amino acids long. Unmatched junction bases numbered 11, after V lost 3 bases and J lost 9 bases. For the CDR3, the DNA is TGTGCCAGCAGTGATTTGGGCAGGGGGTCCGGTTCACCCCTCCACTTT. It translates to CASSDLGRGSGSPLHF.

This clone was observed a single time. The chain combines TRBV18 with TRBJ2-5; weak D call: TRBD1 (6 bases). The CDR3 consists of 17 residues. Germline V CDR1 and CDR2: KGHSH, LQKENI. V dropped 0 bases and J dropped 1 base, with 15 bases sitting between them. The CDR3: CASSPPVGAGTQETQYF. In DNA form, the CDR3 reads TGTGCCAGCTCACCACCGGTGGGGGCAGGGACCCAAGAGACCCAGTACTTC.

The V and J genes are TRBV28 and TRBJ1-5; 8 positions agree with TRBD1. Germline lookup yields CDR1 MDHEN and CDR2 SYDVKM. The J segment lost 6 bases and the V segment lost 5 bases, leaving 9 bases of the junction unmatched. This CDR3 is built from 15 residues. CDR3 loop: CASSQGAQKAQPQHF. The CDR3 DNA reads TGTGCCAGCAGTCAGGGGGCGCAGAAGGCTCAGCCCCAGCATTTT.

The chain links TRBV2 to TRBJ1-1, with 9 positions matching TRBD1. The CDR3 loop spans 14 amino acids. The V gene's germline CDR1 is SNHLY and CDR2 FYNNEI. V was pared by 6 bases and J by 4 bases, with 6 bases of the junction left unmatched. The CDR3 reads CASRGTGPGTEAFF. CDR3 DNA: TGTGCCAGCAGGGGGACAGGGCCCGGCACTGAAGCTTTCTTT.

This chain uses TRBV19 with TRBJ2-5, with 14 bases identical to TRBD2. V gave up 4 bases and J gave up 7 bases; unmatched junction bases: 5. Germline V gene sequence: CDR1 LNHDA, CDR2 SQIVND (reference sequence). CDR3 length: 15 residues. The CDR3 region has the DNA TGTGCCAGTAGTACGGGACTAGCGGGGGCAGGGACCCAGTACTTC. Protein product: CASSTGLAGAGTQYF.

This chain connects TRBV4-1 to TRBJ2-7; 8 bases agree with TRBD1. CDR3 length equals 16 residues. The germline gives CDR1 MGHRA, CDR2 YSYEKL. J was trimmed by 0 bases and V by 3 bases; bases with no gene match: 7. The CDR3 bases are TGCGCCAGCAGCCAGGGACAGGCCGCGAGCTCCTACGAGCAGTACTTC. The encoded protein is CASSQGQAASSYEQYF.

The chain combines TRBV19 with TRBJ1-6; 9 bases fit TRBD1. Germline lookup yields CDR1 LNHDA and CDR2 SQIVND (reference sequence). The CDR3 spans 15 residues. J was trimmed by 10 bases and V by 7 bases; bases with no gene match: 11. The CDR3 loop reads CASTTTGTGRSPLHF. The CDR3 region has the DNA TGTGCCAGTACTACCACCGGGACAGGGCGGTCACCCCTCCACTTT.

This clone was detected only once. The chain is built from TRBV5-4 and TRBJ2-3; 8 bases are shared with TRBD2. Per the germline V gene, CDR1 is SGHNT and CDR2 is YYREEE (reference sequence). This CDR3 is built from 16 residues. J lost 6 bases, V lost 4 bases, and 13 bases had no gene match. CDR3: CASSLRLRGAEDTQYF. DNA of the CDR3: TGTGCCAGCAGCCTCAGATTGCGGGGGGCGGAGGATACGCAGTATTTT.

This chain links TRBV30 with TRBJ1-1; D remains ambiguous. V shed 0 bases and J shed 5 bases, with 16 bases lying between them. Germline V lookup: CDR1 GTSNPN, CDR2 SVGIG (reference sequence). The length of the CDR3 is 15 residues. Here the CDR3 reads CAWSVSPGRRTEAFF. The CDR3 DNA is TGTGCCTGGAGTGTTTCTCCGGGGAGACGGACTGAAGCTTTCTTT.

The chain carries TRBV30 and TRBJ1-2; TRBD1 matches 7 bases. With V trimmed by 7 bases and J by 8 bases, 7 bases remained unmatched. CDR3 length: 11 residues. CDR1 and CDR2 from the germline V gene are GTSNPN and SVGIG (reference sequence). The CDR3 DNA reads TGTGCCTTGAGAGGGGGCGGCGGCTACACCTTC. Its translation: CALRGGGGYTF.

The J gene is TRBJ2-7, the V gene TRBV29-1, with a weak D call TRBD2 (5 bases). Germline V CDR1 and CDR2: SQVTM, ANQGSEA. The CDR3 has 12 residues. Trimming cost V 7 bases and J 6 bases, with 16 bases left between them. DNA for the CDR3: TGCAGCGGTTCCGGGCTCGCGGGCGAGCAGTACTTC. Translation: CSGSGLAGEQYF.

This sequence joins TRBV2 and TRBJ2-3; D perhaps matches TRBD2 (5 bases). CDR3 length: 15 residues. CDR1 and CDR2 from the germline V gene are SNHLY and FYNNEI. Deletions cut 9 bases from V and 0 bases from J, with 16 bases between. The CDR3 nucleotides are TGTGCCAGGAAGGGAGTAGCGACTAGCACAGATACGCAGTATTTT. Residues: CARKGVATSTDTQYF.

This clone was detected only once. J is TRBJ2-2 and V is TRBV7-3, with a possible D match to TRBD1 (7 bases). Trimming cost V 5 bases and J 6 bases, with 16 bases left between them. Germline V gene data show CDR1 as SGHTA and CDR2 as FQGTGA. The CDR3 has 15 amino acids. The CDR3 DNA reads TGTGCCAGCAGCCGGGCAGGGGGGCAAGCCGGGGAGCTGTTTTTT. Protein: CASSRAGGQAGELFF.

V gene TRBV9 combines with J gene TRBJ2-5; TRBD2 matches 12 bases. The CDR3 is 15 amino acids. The germline V gene encodes CDR1 SGDLS and CDR2 YYNGEE. V gave up 3 bases and J gave up 5 bases; unmatched junction bases: 5. Here the CDR3 reads CASSGLAGVRETQYF. For the CDR3, the DNA is TGTGCCAGCAGCGGACTAGCGGGAGTTCGGGAGACCCAGTACTTC.

The chain couples TRBV5-1 to TRBJ2-3; 7 bases map to TRBD2. Trimming cost V 4 bases and J 6 bases; bases outside gene matches: 14. Germline lookup yields CDR1 SGHRS and CDR2 YFSETQ. The CDR3 loop spans 16 amino acids. Here the CDR3 DNA reads TGCGCCAGCAGCCCTCCGGAGCACGCCGGGGGGGATACGCAGTATTTT. This encodes CASSPPEHAGGDTQYF.

Concerning this clone itself: Other DNA sequences of this sample code for an identical CDR3. This chain connects TRBV28 to TRBJ1-5, with a possible D match to TRBD1 (5 bases). The CDR3 runs to 15 residues. Trimming took 5 bases from V and 0 from J, leaving 11 bases between them. The germline CDR1 and CDR2 sequences are MDHEN and SYDVKM. The CDR3 spells CASSPAGGSNQPQHF. The CDR3 region has the DNA TGTGCCAGCAGTCCGGCCGGGGGTAGCAATCAGCCCCAGCATTTT.

This chain links TRBV6-5 with TRBJ2-3, with no clear D. The ends were cut back, 0 bases at V and 3 bases at J, with 7 bases in the middle. There are 14 residues in the CDR3. CDR1 is MNHEY and CDR2 is SVGAGI in the germline V gene. DNA of the CDR3: TGTGCCAGCAGTTACTCGAAAGGGACAGATACGCAGTATTTT. Amino acid sequence: CASSYSKGTDTQYF.